These T cell receptor beta chains were read from a single sample in a study of shared clonotypes between healthy human individuals. Using immunoSEQ multiplex PCR, the repertoire was profiled, and TCRdb retains in-frame clones only, with some absent. The repertoire holds around 640,000 clones, approximately 96% seen once, with about 0.12% in the top ten. Material: naive CD8+ T cells sorted from blood. These receptors all stem from a woman aged 25-40 years in good health. Both conserved end residues are part of each CDR3. Each record gives: clone size, J gene, V gene, D gene, CDR3 protein, CDR3 DNA. D genes are given only for firm matches. Some rows mark clone size as missing; the rest say once, few, many or name a class of expanded clone.

.,TRBJ1-2,TRBV11-2,.,CASSLLSAYGYTF,TGTGCCAGCAGCTTATTGAGCGCCTATGGCTACACCTTC
.,TRBJ1-2,TRBV7-8,TRBD1,CASSSSNSGGHGYTF,TGTGCCAGCAGCTCATCGAACTCAGGGGGCCATGGCTACACCTTC
.,TRBJ2-1,TRBV19,TRBD2,CASMSAGGPDDEQFF,TGTGCCAGTATGTCGGCGGGAGGGCCGGACGATGAGCAGTTCTTC
.,TRBJ2-5,TRBV28,.,CASSPGDPEQYF,TGTGCCAGCAGTCCCGGGGACCCTGAGCAGTACTTC
.,TRBJ2-2,TRBV9,.,CASSRGGTGELFF,TGTGCCAGCAGCCGAGGGGGCACCGGGGAGCTGTTTTTT
.,TRBJ1-4,TRBV9,.,CASSGDSGKLFF,TGTGCCAGCAGCGGGGACTCAGGGAAACTGTTTTTT
.,TRBJ2-6,TRBV5-6,.,CASSKTAHVLTF,TGTGCCAGCAGCAAGACAGCCCACGTCCTGACTTTC
.,TRBJ1-6,TRBV27,.,CASSVYNSPLHF,TGTGCCAGCAGTGTCTATAATTCACCCCTCCACTTT
.,TRBJ2-1,TRBV27,.,CAAGHNEQFF,TGTGCCGCAGGGCACAATGAGCAGTTCTTC
few,TRBJ2-5,TRBV30,TRBD2,CAWSSGLAGDETQYF,TGTGCCTGGAGCTCGGGGCTAGCGGGAGACGAGACCCAGTACTTC
.,TRBJ2-7,TRBV21-1,.,CASSPTLECRSSYEQYF,TGTGCCAGCAGCCCAACATTAGAGTGCCGGAGCTCCTACGAGCAGTACTTC
.,TRBJ2-7,TRBV27,TRBD1,CASSPSPGTASYEQYF,TGTGCCAGCAGCCCAAGTCCCGGGACAGCGTCCTACGAGCAGTACTTC
.,TRBJ2-7,TRBV7-9,TRBD1,CASSPPGQRYDYEQYF,TGTGCCAGCAGCCCCCCGGGACAGAGATACGACTACGAGCAGTACTTC
.,TRBJ2-5,TRBV27,.,CASSLGDGETQYF,TGTGCCAGCAGTTTAGGAGACGGAGAGACCCAGTACTTC
.,TRBJ2-5,TRBV29-1,TRBD2,CSVEGSGRAAGRETQYF,TGCAGCGTTGAAGGTAGCGGGAGGGCGGCAGGGCGAGAGACCCAGTACTTC
.,TRBJ2-5,TRBV30,.,CAWEGVETQYF,TGTGCCTGGGAGGGCGTAGAGACCCAGTACTTC
.,TRBJ1-1,TRBV10-3,.,CAISDRESNTEAFF,TGTGCCATCTCGGACAGAGAGTCGAACACTGAAGCTTTCTTT
once,TRBJ2-7,TRBV28,TRBD1,CASSPWTGGKVEQYF,TGTGCCAGCAGTCCCTGGACAGGGGGCAAGGTCGAGCAGTACTTC
.,TRBJ2-1,TRBV9,.,CASSVDQGYNEQFF,TGTGCCAGCAGCGTAGACCAGGGCTACAATGAGCAGTTCTTC
.,TRBJ2-7,TRBV10-2,.,CASSVQERYEQYF,TGCGCCAGCAGTGTTCAGGAAAGATACGAGCAGTACTTC
.,TRBJ1-2,TRBV5-5,.,CASSWGGDGYTF,TGTGCCAGCAGCTGGGGCGGGGATGGCTACACCTTC
once,TRBJ2-6,TRBV27,.,CASSLSPLGQGGSGANVLTF,TGTGCCAGCAGTCTTAGTCCCCTGGGGCAGGGAGGTTCTGGGGCCAACGTCCTGACTTTC
.,TRBJ2-5,TRBV19,.,CASRRRAWETQYF,TGTGCCAGTAGACGAAGGGCGTGGGAGACCCAGTACTTC
.,TRBJ2-1,TRBV5-6,TRBD1,CAIGTGGRVQPHNEQFF,TGTGCCATCGGCACAGGGGGCAGGGTCCAGCCCCACAATGAGCAGTTCTTC
.,TRBJ2-7,TRBV6-1,.,CASSGRGRLNYEQYF,TGTGCCAGCAGTGGTCGTGGCCGCCTGAATTACGAGCAGTACTTC
.,TRBJ2-3,TRBV2,.,CASPDTQYF,TGTGCCAGTCCAGATACGCAGTATTTT
once,TRBJ2-1,TRBV7-8,TRBD2,CASSSGAGVSYNEQFF,TGTGCCAGCAGCTCTGGGGCGGGGGTCTCCTACAATGAGCAGTTCTTC
once,TRBJ2-2,TRBV7-9,.,CASSLSENTGELFF,TGTGCCAGCAGCTTATCGGAGAACACCGGGGAGCTGTTTTTT
once,TRBJ1-5,TRBV23-1,TRBD1,CASSQGGGQPQHF,TGCGCCAGCTCCCAGGGGGGGGGACAGCCCCAGCATTTT
.,TRBJ1-1,TRBV20-1,.,CSAAVGTEAFF,TGCAGTGCCGCGGTTGGCACTGAAGCTTTCTTT
.,TRBJ2-7,TRBV28,.,CASSRRIYEQYF,TGTGCCAGCAGCCGTAGGATCTACGAGCAGTACTTC
once,TRBJ2-7,TRBV4-1,TRBD1,CASSLDRGYEQYF,TGCGCCAGCAGCCTGGACAGGGGATACGAGCAGTACTTC
.,TRBJ2-1,TRBV27,.,CATSFGPEQFF,TGTGCCACCTCGTTCGGGCCTGAGCAGTTCTTC
.,TRBJ2-2,TRBV7-9,.,CASSQPDLQGYTGELFF,TGTGCCAGCAGCCAGCCCGATTTACAGGGATACACCGGGGAGCTGTTTTTT
.,TRBJ2-1,TRBV9,TRBD1,CASSAHPGQGSYNEQFF,TGTGCCAGCAGCGCCCACCCGGGACAGGGCAGTTACAATGAGCAGTTCTTC
.,TRBJ2-3,TRBV2,.,CASSETTQVSTQYF,TGTGCCAGCAGTGAGACTACCCAGGTCTCTACGCAGTATTTT
.,TRBJ2-2,TRBV9,.,CAKPSEPGELFF,TGTGCCAAACCTTCAGAACCCGGGGAGCTGTTTTTT
.,TRBJ1-5,TRBV5-4,.,CAKPTDQPQHF,TGTGCCAAACCGACAGACCAGCCCCAGCATTTT
.,TRBJ2-5,TRBV4-1,.,CASSQDEEEETQYF,TGCGCCAGCAGCCAAGATGAGGAAGAAGAGACCCAGTACTTC
.,TRBJ2-2,TRBV9,TRBD2,CASSVAGGSNTGELFF,TGTGCCAGCAGCGTAGCGGGAGGTTCGAACACCGGGGAGCTGTTTTTT
few,TRBJ1-2,TRBV6-1,TRBD1,CASSWTGGSHYGYTF,TGTGCCAGCAGTTGGACAGGGGGTTCGCACTATGGCTACACCTTC
.,TRBJ2-7,TRBV4-1,.,CASSQADLYEQYF,TGCGCCAGCAGCCAAGCCGACCTATACGAGCAGTACTTC
.,TRBJ1-1,TRBV27,.,CASSFFGMNTEAFF,TGTGCCAGCAGTTTTTTCGGGATGAACACTGAAGCTTTCTTT
.,TRBJ2-7,TRBV29-1,TRBD1,CSGGQGGIYEQYF,TGCAGCGGGGGACAGGGTGGAATTTACGAGCAGTACTTC
.,TRBJ2-7,TRBV7-9,.,CASSHGSTYEQYF,TGTGCCAGCAGCCACGGTTCCACCTACGAGCAGTACTTC
.,TRBJ2-1,TRBV5-1,.,CASSLVGSAYNNEQFF,TGCGCCAGCAGCTTGGTGGGTTCAGCCTACAACAATGAGCAGTTCTTC
.,TRBJ1-2,TRBV7-9,.,CASSHGTSDNYGYTF,TGTGCCAGCAGCCACGGGACATCCGATAACTATGGCTACACCTTC
.,TRBJ2-1,TRBV13,TRBD2,CASSLATSETKQFF,TGTGCCAGCAGCTTAGCGACTAGCGAGACGAAGCAGTTCTTC
.,TRBJ2-7,TRBV28,.,CASSLSGGTYEQYF,TGTGCCAGCAGTTTATCCGGGGGTACTTACGAGCAGTACTTC
.,TRBJ2-2,TRBV30,.,CAWSVGVGELFF,TGTGCCTGGAGTGTAGGGGTCGGGGAGCTGTTTTTT